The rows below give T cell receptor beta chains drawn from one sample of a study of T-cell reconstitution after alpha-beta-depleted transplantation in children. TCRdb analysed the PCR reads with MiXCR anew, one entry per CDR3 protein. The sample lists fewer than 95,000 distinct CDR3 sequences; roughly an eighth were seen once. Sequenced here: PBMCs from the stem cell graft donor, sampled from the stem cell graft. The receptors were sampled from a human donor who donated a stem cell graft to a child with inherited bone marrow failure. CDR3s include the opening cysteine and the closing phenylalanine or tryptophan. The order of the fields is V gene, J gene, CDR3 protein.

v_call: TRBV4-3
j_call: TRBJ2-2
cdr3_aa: CASQDRQNTGELFF

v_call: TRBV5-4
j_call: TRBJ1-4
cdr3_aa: CASSLEGQGNEKLFF

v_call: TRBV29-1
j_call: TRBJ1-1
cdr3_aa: CSVEDGRPKNTEAFF

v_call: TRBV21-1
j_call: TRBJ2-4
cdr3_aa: CASSPKTRTGALQYF

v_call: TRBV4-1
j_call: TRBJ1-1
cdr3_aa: CASSHARDRGDTEAFF

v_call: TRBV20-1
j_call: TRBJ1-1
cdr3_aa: CSAPRRRANTEAFF

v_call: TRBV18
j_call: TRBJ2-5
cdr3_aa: CASSPDEETQYF

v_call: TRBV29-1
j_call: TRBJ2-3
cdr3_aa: CSVLGRGTDTQYF

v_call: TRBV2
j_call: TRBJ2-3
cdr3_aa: CASSGTGGSTDTQYF

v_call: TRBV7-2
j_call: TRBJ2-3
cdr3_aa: CASSLASTDTQYF

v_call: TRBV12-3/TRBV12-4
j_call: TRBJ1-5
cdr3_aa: CASSPPGGGGYQPQHF

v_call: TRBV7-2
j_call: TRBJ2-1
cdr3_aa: CASSSIRTSGIYNEQFF

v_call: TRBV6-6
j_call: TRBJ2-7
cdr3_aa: CASSYYYEQYF

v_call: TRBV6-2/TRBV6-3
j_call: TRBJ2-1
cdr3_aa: CASSYRLAPPYNEQFF

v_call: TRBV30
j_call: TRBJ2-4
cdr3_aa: CAWSTRVRVSKNIQYF

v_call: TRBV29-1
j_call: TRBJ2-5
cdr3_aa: CSVPVGVILETQYF

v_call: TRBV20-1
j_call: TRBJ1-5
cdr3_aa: CSARDNMNQPQHF

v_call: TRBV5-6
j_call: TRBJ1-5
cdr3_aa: CASSLREGNQPQHF

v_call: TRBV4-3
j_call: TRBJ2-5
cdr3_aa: CASSARRQVQETQYF

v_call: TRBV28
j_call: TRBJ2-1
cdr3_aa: CASGSNEQFF

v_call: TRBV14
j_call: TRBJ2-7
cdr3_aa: CASSPKYGQGVFGEQYF

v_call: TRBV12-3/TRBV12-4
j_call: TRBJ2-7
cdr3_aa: CASSLEGWVYEQYF

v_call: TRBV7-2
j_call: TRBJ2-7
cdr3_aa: CASSLKGAYEQYF

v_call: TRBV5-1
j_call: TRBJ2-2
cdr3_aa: CASSIGPNTGELFF

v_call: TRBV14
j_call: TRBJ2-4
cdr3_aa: CASSRRDDQNIQYF

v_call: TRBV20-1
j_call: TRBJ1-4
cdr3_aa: CSAPDRGEEKLFF

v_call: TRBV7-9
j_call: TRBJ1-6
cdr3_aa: CASSLQGGVNSPLHF

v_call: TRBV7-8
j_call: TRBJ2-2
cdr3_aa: CASTAGGELFF

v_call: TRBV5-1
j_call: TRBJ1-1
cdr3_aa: CASANRVNTEAFF

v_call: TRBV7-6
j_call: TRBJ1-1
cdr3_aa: CASSLWGGDTEAFF

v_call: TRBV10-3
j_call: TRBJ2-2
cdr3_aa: CAISESTQVVTGELFF